The 5 T cell receptor beta chains given below trace back to one sample, sequenced in a study of OX40 agonist ivuxolimab in advanced cancers. Data came from immunoSEQ multiplex PCR; TCRdb stores just in-frame clones and leaves some out. The data show some 87,000 clones, with around 94% seen just once and 11% held by the top ten. The sequencing here drew on CD4+ or CD8+ T cells sorted from blood, taken in a trial of the OX40 agonist ivuxolimab. These receptor sequences come from an adult with an advanced solid tumor such as melanoma, head and neck, liver or kidney cancer.

The chain recombines TRBV11-3 with TRBJ1-1; possible D gene TRBD1, 6 bases. CDR3 length: 15 amino acids. Germline V gene data show CDR1 as SGHNT and CDR2 as YENEEA. The V gene lost 5 bases and the J gene lost 1 base, with 14 bases spanning the gap. The chain's CDR3 is CASSADRFANTEAFF. In DNA, the CDR3 is TGTGCCAGCAGCGCCGACAGGTTTGCGAACACTGAAGCTTTCTTT.

This chain connects TRBV27 to TRBJ1-1; D unclear. The CDR3 covers 11 residues. Germline values: CDR1 MNHEY, CDR2 SMNVEV (reference sequence). The V and J ends lost 1 base and 7 bases respectively, with 4 bases between them. The CDR3 nucleotides are TGTGCCAGCAGTTTATTAGGTGAAGCTTTCTTT. It encodes CASSLLGEAFF.

The chain couples TRBV27 to TRBJ2-5; 7 bases align to TRBD2. After removal of 8 bases from V and 4 bases from J, the junction contained 7 bases not matched to a gene. This CDR3 contains 13 residues. The germline CDR1 and CDR2 sequences are MNHEY and SMNVEV (reference sequence). The CDR3: CASGYGGGETQYF. CDR3 nucleotides: TGTGCCAGCGGCTATGGGGGGGGAGAGACCCAGTACTTC.

The genes are TRBV7-3 and TRBJ2-1; maybe TRBD2 (7 bases). The germline gives CDR1 SGHTA, CDR2 FQGTGA. The germline V and J ends were trimmed by 5 bases and 6 bases, with 17 bases remaining between them. The CDR3 is made up of 15 amino acids. CDR3 residues: CASSKGGGPGNEQFF. DNA of the CDR3: TGTGCCAGCAGCAAAGGGGGGGGCCCCGGCAATGAGCAGTTCTTC. Looking up the rest from reference TRBV7-3 and TRBJ2-1 gives the full variable domain: GAGVSQTPSNKVTEKGKYVELRCDPISGHTALYWYRQSLGQGPEFLIYFQGTGAADDSGLPNDRFFAVRPEGSVSTLKIQRTERGDSAVYLCASSKGGGPGNEQFFGPGTRLTVL.

The chain couples TRBV14 to TRBJ1-2, with a tentative D call TRBD1 (5 bases). The V end was cut by 4 bases, the J end by 0 bases, with 18 bases between. Germline CDR1 and CDR2: SGHDN and FVKESK. The CDR3 has 17 residues. In DNA form, the CDR3 reads TGTGCCAGCAGCCGGCCCGGCAGGGCTCCCCCTAACTATGGCTACACCTTC. This translates into CASSRPGRAPPNYGYTF. The variable domain in full, with the rest retrieved from reference TRBV14 and TRBJ1-2, is EAGVTQFPSHSVIEKGQTVTLRCDPISGHDNLYWYRRVMGKEIKFLLHFVKESKQDESGMPNNRFLAERTGGTYSTLKVQPAELEDSGVYFCASSRPGRAPPNYGYTFGSGTRLTVV.